The 23 T cell receptor beta chains given below trace back to one sample, sequenced in a study of blood T cell repertoires in COVID-19. Some clones are missing from TCRdb's copy, which holds only in-frame ones; the method was immunoSEQ multiplex PCR. The sample holds under 55,000 clones, approximately 90% seen once. Sequenced material: peripheral blood. These receptor sequences come from a man in his forties or fifties with active COVID-19.

The chain is built from TRBV28 and TRBJ1-6, with 8 nucleotides matching TRBD1. The CDR3 is 16 residues long. Germline CDR1 MDHEN, CDR2 SYDVKM. Germline trimming cut 7 bases from V and 3 bases from J; bases unmatched to any gene: 8. The DNA for the CDR3 is TGTGCCAGCATCACAGGGGGGCAGTACTATAATTCACCCCTCCACTTT. Translating it yields CASITGGQYYNSPLHF.

The chain employs TRBV30 and TRBJ2-1; D may be TRBD2 (5 bases). V was pared by 3 bases and J by 0 bases, with 9 bases between. The germline gives CDR1 GTSNPN, CDR2 SVGIG (reference sequence). This CDR3 comprises 14 residues. The CDR3 DNA follows: TGTGCCTGGAGAGCGAGCGGCTCCTACAATGAGCAGTTCTTC. Amino acids: CAWRASGSYNEQFF.

V and J are TRBV7-8 and TRBJ2-1, with TRBD2 matching 9 bases. The CDR3 is 16 residues long. Germline V lookup: CDR1 SGHVS, CDR2 FQNEAQ. The V and J ends lost 3 bases and 4 bases, in that order; junction bases with no gene match: 7. The chain's CDR3 is CASSLGLAPMYNEQFF. Here the CDR3 DNA reads TGTGCCAGCAGCTTGGGACTAGCCCCAATGTACAATGAGCAGTTCTTC.

The chain joins TRBV9 to TRBJ2-5; 9 bases match TRBD1. V was pared by 4 bases and J by 9 bases, with 10 bases of the junction left unmatched. The CDR3 loop spans 14 amino acids. Germline V gene sequence: CDR1 SGDLS, CDR2 YYNGEE. The CDR3 is CASSPRTGGYSQYF. As DNA, the CDR3 is TGTGCCAGCAGCCCTCGCACAGGGGGCTATTCCCAGTACTTC.

The chain has TRBV7-7 and TRBJ2-7, with 8 bases lining up with TRBD2. The germline V gene encodes CDR1 SSHAT and CDR2 FNYEAQ (reference sequence). V shed 2 bases, J shed 2 bases, and the junction held 8 bases outside the gene matches. The CDR3 has 16 amino acids. DNA of the CDR3: TGTGCCAGCAGCTTAATAAGCGGGAGCTCCGCCTACGAGCAGTACTTC. Translating gives CASSLISGSSAYEQYF. Drawing the rest from reference TRBV7-7 and TRBJ2-7, the complete variable domain is GAGVSQSPRYKVTKRGQDVTLRCDPISSHATLYWYQQALGQGPEFLTYFNYEAQPDKSGLPSDRFSAERPEGSISTLTIQRTEQRDSAMYRCASSLISGSSAYEQYFGPGTRLTVT.

V is TRBV15 and J is TRBJ2-5, with 7 bases lining up with TRBD1. The CDR3 loop spans 16 amino acids. V shed 6 bases and J 4 bases; nucleotides not matched to a gene: 14. CDR1 and CDR2 from the germline V gene are LNHNV and YYDKDF (reference sequence). This CDR3 is CATSSQRQGIRETQYF. In DNA, the CDR3 is TGTGCCACCAGTTCTCAACGACAGGGTATACGAGAGACCCAGTACTTC.

CDR3 residues: CASSVGGNYGYTF. CDR3 sequence (DNA): TGTGCCAGCTCGGTGGGGGGTAACTATGGCTACACCTTC. The J gene is TRBJ1-2, the V gene TRBV6-5; D is perhaps TRBD1 (5 bases). Per germline, CDR1 MNHEY and CDR2 SVGAGI. This CDR3 is built from 13 residues. The ends were cut back, 8 bases at V and 1 base at J, with 11 bases in the middle.

The chain recombines TRBV18 with TRBJ2-6; 8 nucleotides line up with TRBD1. The CDR3 is 17 amino acids. CDR1 KGHSH and CDR2 LQKENI come from the germline V gene. J lost 1 base, V lost 2 bases, and 4 bases had no gene match. CDR3 protein: CASSPRTGLSGANVLTF. The DNA of the CDR3 is TGTGCCAGCTCACCAAGGACAGGGCTATCTGGGGCCAACGTCCTGACTTTC.

This clone was seen just once. This chain uses TRBV5-5 with TRBJ2-5, with 13 bases aligning to TRBD2. The J segment lost 5 bases and the V segment lost 4 bases, leaving 14 bases of the junction unmatched. Germline CDR1 is SGHKS and CDR2 is YYEKEE (reference sequence). This CDR3 comprises 18 residues. The CDR3 DNA reads TGTGCCAGCAGCACCGGACTAGCGGGAGAGGATTGGTGGGAGACCCAGTACTTC. Translating it yields CASSTGLAGEDWWETQYF.

The chain recombines TRBV3-1 (or the pseudogene TRBV3-2) with TRBJ2-3; 7 bases fit TRBD2. The germline V gene encodes CDR1 LGHDT and CDR2 YNNKEL (reference sequence). This CDR3 comprises 17 residues. J lost 3 bases, V lost 5 bases, and 14 bases had no gene match. CDR3 nucleotide sequence: TGTGCCAGCAGCTGGGCAGGGCGCGGGAGATCGACAGATACGCAGTATTTT. It yields the protein CASSWAGRGRSTDTQYF.

J is TRBJ1-2 and V is TRBV25-1; D unresolved. Per the germline V gene, CDR1 is MGHDK and CDR2 is SYGVNS. This CDR3 is 13 amino acids long. V lost 8 bases to trimming and J lost 6 bases, with 16 bases between them. The CDR3 sequence: CASLGPGFNGYTF. The DNA for the CDR3 is TGTGCCAGCCTGGGTCCGGGATTTAATGGCTACACCTTC.

The V and J genes are TRBV28 and TRBJ1-2, with a weak D call TRBD1 (5 bases). The V gene lost 5 bases and the J gene lost 3 bases, with 10 bases spanning the gap. CDR3 size: 13 residues. CDR1 and CDR2 (germline): MDHEN, SYDVKM. The CDR3 protein is CASSPDSHYGYTF. The DNA of the CDR3 is TGTGCCAGCAGTCCCGACAGCCACTATGGCTACACCTTC.

This chain uses TRBV5-1 with TRBJ1-2, with D maybe TRBD1 (6 bases). Trimming cost V 0 bases and J 5 bases, with 17 bases left between them. Germline CDR1 is SGHRS and CDR2 is YFSETQ. This CDR3 has 16 residues. The CDR3, as DNA: TGCGCCAGCAGCTTGGCGATGGAACAGGGTCTTTATGGCTACACCTTC. Its translation: CASSLAMEQGLYGYTF.

V is TRBV5-4 and J is TRBJ2-3; possibly TRBD1 for D (7 bases). The CDR3 covers 15 residues. Germline lookup yields CDR1 SGHNT and CDR2 YYREEE (reference sequence). V lost 2 bases and J lost 3, with 13 bases in between. CDR3 sequence: CASSFPGGGTDTQYF. Written as DNA, the CDR3 is TGTGCCAGCAGCTTCCCAGGGGGAGGTACAGATACGCAGTATTTT. Variable domain in full (rest from reference TRBV5-4 and TRBJ2-3): ETGVTQSPTHLIKTRGQQVTLRCSSQSGHNTVSWYQQALGQGPQFIFQYYREEENGRGNFPPRFSGLQFPNYSSELNVNALELDDSALYLCASSFPGGGTDTQYFGPGTRLTVL.

The chain links TRBV28 to TRBJ2-1; 10 positions agree with TRBD2. CDR3 length equals 14 residues. Looked up from germline, CDR1 is MDHEN and CDR2 is SYDVKM. V was clipped by 2 bases and J by 7 bases; unmatched bases: 2. CDR3 in amino acids: CASSLLAGENEQFF. CDR3 bases: TGTGCCAGCAGTTTACTAGCGGGAGAGAATGAGCAGTTCTTC.

The chain recombines TRBV6-5 with TRBJ2-1, with TRBD2 matching 11 bases. The CDR3 length is 13 residues. Germline values: CDR1 MNHEY, CDR2 SVGAGI. J was trimmed by 3 bases and V by 10 bases; bases with no gene match: 2. CDR3 nucleotides: TGTGCCACCGGGACTAGCGGCTACAATGAGCAGTTCTTC. Protein: CATGTSGYNEQFF.

The V and J genes are TRBV3-1 (or the pseudogene TRBV3-2) and TRBJ1-6, with D perhaps TRBD1 (6 bases). Per germline, CDR1 LGHDT and CDR2 YNNKEL (reference sequence). This CDR3 is 14 amino acids long. The V gene lost 1 base and the J gene lost 7 bases, with 8 bases spanning the gap. CDR3 sequence: CASSQGTGNSPLHF. The CDR3 DNA reads TGTGCCAGCAGCCAAGGAACAGGGAATTCACCCCTCCACTTT.

This chain connects TRBV7-9 to TRBJ1-4; tentative D call: TRBD1 (5 bases). Deletions cut 1 base from V and 7 bases from J, with 13 bases between. Looked up from germline, CDR1 is SEHNR and CDR2 is FQNEAQ (reference sequence). The CDR3 covers 15 residues. The CDR3 DNA reads as TGTGCCAGCAGCTTAGTGACGGGGGTTGGTGAAAAACTGTTTTTT. This encodes CASSLVTGVGEKLFF.

This rearrangement joins TRBV5-4 to TRBJ2-7; tentatively, D is TRBD2 (5 bases). Germline CDR1 and CDR2: SGHNT and YYREEE (reference sequence). The length of the CDR3 is 18 residues. V lost 0 bases and J 4 bases, leaving 23 bases between the germline ends. The CDR3 is CASSLEAEDFPPIYEQYF. CDR3 coding DNA: TGTGCCAGCAGCTTGGAGGCGGAGGACTTCCCCCCTATTTACGAGCAGTACTTC. The full variable domain, rest sourced from reference TRBV5-4 and TRBJ2-7, is ETGVTQSPTHLIKTRGQQVTLRCSSQSGHNTVSWYQQALGQGPQFIFQYYREEENGRGNFPPRFSGLQFPNYSSELNVNALELDDSALYLCASSLEAEDFPPIYEQYFGPGTRLTVT.

J is TRBJ2-3 and V is TRBV5-5; D is unclear. Germline CDR1 SGHKS, CDR2 YYEKEE (reference sequence). The CDR3 has 12 residues. V gave up 0 bases and J gave up 6 bases, with 5 bases separating them. The CDR3 DNA reads as TGTGCCAGCAGCTTGGATGCGGATACGCAGTATTTT. Its translation is CASSLDADTQYF.

The chain joins TRBV30 to TRBJ2-7; 8 positions match TRBD1. The CDR3 is 14 amino acids. J lost 6 bases, V lost 5 bases, and 12 bases had no gene match. Germline V gives CDR1 GTSNPN, CDR2 SVGIG (reference sequence). The CDR3 nucleotides are TGTGCCTGGGGAGGACAGGGCCCCTCTGGCGAGCAGTACTTC. This gives the protein CAWGGQGPSGEQYF. Full variable domain (rest looked up from reference TRBV30 and TRBJ2-7): SQTIHQWPATLVQPVGSPLSLECTVEGTSNPNLYWYRQAAGRGLQLLFYSVGIGQISSEVPQNLSASRPQDRQFILSSKKLLLSDSGFYLCAWGGQGPSGEQYFGPGTRLTVT.

The V call is TRBV7-3, the J call TRBJ2-6, with a weak D call TRBD1 (6 bases). The CDR3 is 17 residues long. The germline gives CDR1 SGHTA, CDR2 FQGTGA. Trimming cost V 5 bases and J 1 base, with 15 bases left between them. The CDR3 sequence is CASSHQGRGSGANVLTF. In DNA form, the CDR3 reads TGTGCCAGCAGCCACCAGGGCAGGGGTTCTGGGGCCAACGTCCTGACTTTC. Full variable domain (rest looked up from reference TRBV7-3 and TRBJ2-6): GAGVSQTPSNKVTEKGKYVELRCDPISGHTALYWYRQSLGQGPEFLIYFQGTGAADDSGLPNDRFFAVRPEGSVSTLKIQRTERGDSAVYLCASSHQGRGSGANVLTFGAGSRLTVL.

The rearrangement uses TRBV6-6 and TRBJ1-5, with 7 bases identical to TRBD1. After removal of 5 bases from V and 11 bases from J, the junction contained 6 bases not matched to a gene. Germline loops: CDR1 MNHNY, CDR2 SVGAGI (reference sequence). The CDR3 has 12 amino acids. Here the CDR3 DNA reads TGTGCCAGCAGTCAGCAAGACAGGGCCCAGCATTTT. Protein product: CASSQQDRAQHF.